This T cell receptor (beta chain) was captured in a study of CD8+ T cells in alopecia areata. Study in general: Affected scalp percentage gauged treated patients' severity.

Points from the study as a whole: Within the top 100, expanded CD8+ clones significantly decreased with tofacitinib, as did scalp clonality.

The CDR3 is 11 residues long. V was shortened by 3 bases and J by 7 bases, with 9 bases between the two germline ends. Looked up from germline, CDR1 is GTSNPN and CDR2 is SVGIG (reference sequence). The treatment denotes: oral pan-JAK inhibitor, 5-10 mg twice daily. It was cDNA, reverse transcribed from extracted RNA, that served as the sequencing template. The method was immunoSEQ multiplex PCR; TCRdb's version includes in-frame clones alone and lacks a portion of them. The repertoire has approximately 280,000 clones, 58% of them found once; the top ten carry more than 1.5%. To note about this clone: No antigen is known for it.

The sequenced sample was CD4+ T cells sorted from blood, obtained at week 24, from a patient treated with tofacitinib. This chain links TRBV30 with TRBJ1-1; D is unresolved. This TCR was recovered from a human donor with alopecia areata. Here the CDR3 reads CAWSPEGEAFF. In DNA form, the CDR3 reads TGTGCCTGGAGCCCCGAGGGTGAAGCTTTCTTT.